The clone carrying this T cell receptor (beta chain) was observed at least ten times. Antigen: not known. Using its own MiXCR run on the 5' RACE reads, TCRdb lists one record per CDR3 protein. The data show tens of thousands of distinct CDR3 sequences, about 7.2% seen once. The data originate from a study of T cells after yellow fever vaccination. The study's findings and limits: FACS-sorted repertoires could contain abundant clonotypes contaminating from the bulk population.

The junction had 0 bases not matched to a gene; V was cut back by 6 bases and J by 4 bases. The CDR3 totals 12 residues. The input for sequencing was CD8+ T cells sorted from PBMCs, taken about 10 days after the first yellow fever vaccination. The chain uses TRBV12-3 or TRBV12-4 and TRBJ1-2, with 9 nucleotides matching TRBD1. This TCR derives from a man in his late teens or twenties who received the YFV17D yellow fever vaccine. The CDR3 loop is CASRTGGYGYTF. As DNA, the CDR3 is TGTGCCAGCAGGACAGGGGGCTATGGCTACACCTTC.